Given below is one T cell receptor (beta chain) in context. Its antigen is undetermined. This sample is drawn from a study of cytomegalovirus exposure and HLA in healthy donors. Study background: The approximately 120 validation repertoires were reported in a later analysis to have been generated on the same platform as the roughly 630 first-cohort repertoires. Findings and caveats of the study: A subsequent analysis found that TCR clusters from the first cohort also tended to co-occur in the 120 or so validation repertoires, with 90% to 95% of cluster scores above 0.

Clones were read by immunoSEQ multiplex PCR, and TCRdb kept only the in-frame ones, dropping some. The sample has roughly 230,000 clones, about 92% seen once. The CDR3 has 16 residues. Germline lookup yields CDR1 SEHNR and CDR2 FQNEAQ (reference sequence). The V end was cut by 4 bases, the J end by 2 bases, with 14 bases between. The study drew the donors from its 120-subject validation cohort, separate from the 666-subject first cohort. Sequenced input: PBMCs. The V call is TRBV7-9, the J call TRBJ2-2; D gene uncertain. This receptor was identified in a woman aged 25 to 39 in good health and CMV-seronegative. CDR3 loop: CASSYGGRQNTGELFF. The CDR3 region has the DNA TGTGCCAGCAGCTACGGCGGACGGCAAAACACCGGGGAGCTGTTTTTT.